The next 17 T cell receptor beta chains were all read from a single sample in a study of T-cell reconstitution after alpha-beta-depleted transplantation in children. Construction of the TCRbeta library involved unique molecular identifiers. Via MiXCR, TCRdb re-called the PCR reads, giving one row per CDR3 protein. The data hold under 250,000 distinct CDR3 sequences, with around a sixth observed a single time. Sequenced material: PBMCs, mostly from graft donor cells, taken 360 days after TCRalphabeta/CD19-depleted stem cell transplant. The receptor source for this set is a male patient between 2 and 10 years old who had a stem cell transplant for acute lymphoblastic leukemia, so the T cells may come from the graft donor.

The chain couples TRBV5-8 to TRBJ1-5; no clear D. Trimming removed 1 base from V and 0 bases from J, with 11 bases in between. There are 16 residues in the CDR3. In germline, CDR1 is SGHTS, CDR2 YDEGEE. The chain's CDR3 is CASSLNEVFSNQPQHF. DNA of the CDR3: TGTGCCAGCAGCTTGAACGAGGTTTTTAGCAATCAGCCCCAGCATTTT.

V and J are TRBV27 and TRBJ2-3; no definite D call. The V gene's germline CDR1 is MNHEY and CDR2 SMNVEV (reference sequence). This CDR3 is 14 amino acids long. The ends were cut back, 4 bases at V and 7 bases at J, with 15 bases in the middle. This CDR3 reads CASSSLVELYTQYF. The CDR3 DNA follows: TGTGCCAGCAGTTCCCTAGTAGAGTTATATACGCAGTATTTT.

CDR3 residues: CASASSRESPLHF. CDR3 bases: TGTGCCAGCGCCTCCTCCAGGGAATCACCCCTCCACTTT. The chain has TRBV6-6 and TRBJ1-6, with D tentatively TRBD1 (5 bases). The germline gives CDR1 MNHNY, CDR2 SVGAGI (reference sequence). Trimming cost V 8 bases and J 10 bases, with 15 bases left between them. This CDR3 is built from 13 residues.

This chain uses TRBV4-1 with TRBJ2-2; a weak D match, TRBD1 (6 bases). The germline V gene has CDR1 MGHRA and CDR2 YSYEKL. V lost 4 bases and J lost 7, with 13 bases in between. CDR3 length equals 14 residues. In nucleotides, the CDR3 is TGCGCCAGCAGCCGGGGGCAGGGTAACGGGGAGCTGTTTTTT. Amino acids: CASSRGQGNGELFF.

This clonotype has at least ten counts. The chain has TRBV7-8 and TRBJ2-7; D not certain. Between the trimmed V and J ends, which lost 1 base and 4 bases, there was a span of 5 bases. The CDR3 length is 12 residues. CDR1 and CDR2 from the germline V gene are SGHVS and FQNEAQ. In DNA form, the CDR3 reads TGTGCCAGCAGCTTAGTAGATTACGAGCAGTACTTC. It specifies CASSLVDYEQYF. The full variable domain, in which reference TRBV7-8 and TRBJ2-7 provide the parts outside the CDR3, is GAGVSQSPRYKVAKRGQDVALRCDPISGHVSLFWYQQALGQGPEFLTYFQNEAQLDKSGLPSDRFFAERPEGSVSTLKIQRTQQEDSAVYLCASSLVDYEQYFGPGTRLTVT.

This clonotype has just a few counts. The gene calls are TRBV12-3 or TRBV12-4 and TRBJ2-5; maybe TRBD2 (5 bases). Trimming took off 2 bases at V and 9 bases at J, with 13 bases between the two ends. The CDR3 loop spans 13 amino acids. As DNA, the CDR3 is TGTGCCAGCAGTTTACAGGACTTTATAGCCCAGTACTTC. Its protein is CASSLQDFIAQYF.

J is TRBJ2-3 and V is TRBV30; weak D call: TRBD2 (5 bases). V dropped 3 bases and J dropped 0 bases, with 19 bases sitting between them. Germline V gene data show CDR1 as GTSNPN and CDR2 as SVGIG (reference sequence). The CDR3 covers 17 residues. The CDR3 here is CAWRDPLRGRSTDTQYF. CDR3 DNA: TGTGCCTGGAGAGACCCTCTTCGCGGGCGGAGCACAGATACGCAGTATTTT.

This clonotype was seen more than once but under ten times. The chain recombines TRBV7-9 with TRBJ2-2; tentatively, D is TRBD2 (6 bases). The CDR3 length is 17 residues. Trimming cost V 5 bases and J 3 bases, with 19 bases left between them. Germline V lookup: CDR1 SEHNR, CDR2 FQNEAQ (reference sequence). CDR3 in amino acids: CASSPSWAGLHTGELFF. CDR3 bases: TGTGCCAGCAGCCCATCGTGGGCGGGACTCCACACCGGGGAGCTGTTTTTT.

This clonotype came up a few times. The gene calls are TRBV7-9 and TRBJ1-5; TRBD1 matches at 7 bases. CDR1 is SEHNR, CDR2 FQNEAQ, per germline (reference sequence). Unmatched junction bases numbered 7, after V lost 5 bases and J lost 0 bases. This CDR3 has 16 amino acids. Written as DNA, the CDR3 is TGTGCCAGCAGCGCGGGACAGTTCCATAGCAATCAGCCCCAGCATTTT. The encoded protein is CASSAGQFHSNQPQHF.

The rearrangement joins TRBV6-2 or TRBV6-3 to TRBJ1-5, with 9 positions matching TRBD1. From germline, CDR1 is MNHEY and CDR2 SVGEGT. Germline trimming cut 5 bases from V and 5 bases from J; bases unmatched to any gene: 13. The CDR3 runs 17 residues. DNA for the CDR3: TGTGCCAGCAGTCGCCGCCGGGACAGGGACTTTTATCAGCCCCAGCATTTT. It yields the protein CASSRRRDRDFYQPQHF.

This clonotype has a count of ten or more. The chain employs TRBV28 and TRBJ1-4; 7 bases map to TRBD1. J was trimmed by 2 bases and V by 5 bases; bases with no gene match: 8. This CDR3 comprises 16 residues. Germline CDR1 MDHEN, CDR2 SYDVKM. The CDR3 loop is CASSVHTGETNEKLFF. CDR3 coding DNA: TGTGCCAGCAGTGTCCATACAGGGGAGACTAATGAAAAACTGTTTTTT.

V gene TRBV24-1 combines with J gene TRBJ2-5; 15 bases fit TRBD2. Per the germline V gene, CDR1 is KGHDR and CDR2 is SFDVKD. The V gene end was trimmed by 1 base and the J gene end by 3 bases; junction bases not matched to a gene: 8. The CDR3 length is 19 residues. The CDR3 region is CATSDFGLAGGRPKETQYF. The CDR3 DNA follows: TGTGCCACCAGTGATTTTGGACTAGCGGGGGGGAGACCCAAAGAGACCCAGTACTTC.

This chain links TRBV12-3 or TRBV12-4 with TRBJ1-6; maybe TRBD1 (6 bases). With 6 bases removed from V and 4 bases from J, the gap between germline ends came to 13 bases. The CDR3 is 15 amino acids. The CDR3 here is CASREGQTYNSPLHF. In DNA form, the CDR3 reads TGTGCCAGCAGAGAAGGACAGACTTATAATTCACCCCTCCACTTT.

This clonotype turned up a few times. V is TRBV12-3 or TRBV12-4 and J is TRBJ1-1; TRBD1 agrees at 9 bases. With 3 bases clipped from V and 4 bases from J, the junction kept 3 bases outside the gene matches. The CDR3 runs 14 residues. In DNA, the CDR3 is TGTGCCAGCAGTTTTACAGGGGGCACCACTGAAGCTTTCTTT. Protein: CASSFTGGTTEAFF.

This clonotype was picked up a small number of times. The rearrangement links TRBV4-3 to TRBJ2-5; D is possibly TRBD1 or TRBD2 (5 bases each). The CDR3 is 16 residues long. Germline V gives CDR1 LGHNA, CDR2 YSLEER. The V end lost 0 bases, the J end lost 2 bases, and 13 bases lay between the germline ends. CDR3 sequence: CASSQERSWGQETQYF. In DNA form, the CDR3 reads TGCGCCAGCAGCCAAGAAAGATCCTGGGGGCAAGAGACCCAGTACTTC.

V is TRBV20-1 and J is TRBJ2-3; 7 positions agree with TRBD2. The germline V gene encodes CDR1 DFQATT and CDR2 SNEGSKA (reference sequence). The V gene end was trimmed by 0 bases and the J gene end by 7 bases; junction bases not matched to a gene: 10. This CDR3 is built from 15 residues. CDR3 region: CSARDYSGKLNTQYF. The CDR3, as DNA: TGCAGTGCTAGAGATTACAGCGGGAAACTAAATACGCAGTATTTT.

This clonotype was observed a few times. The chain combines TRBV7-9 with TRBJ2-1; TRBD1 aligns across 9 bases. Per the germline V gene, CDR1 is SEHNR and CDR2 is FQNEAQ (reference sequence). This CDR3 region has 16 residues. The J segment lost 3 bases and the V segment lost 4 bases, leaving 7 bases of the junction unmatched. This CDR3 is CASSWKGQGVYNEQFF. The CDR3 DNA sequence: TGTGCCAGCAGCTGGAAGGGACAGGGCGTCTACAATGAGCAGTTCTTC.